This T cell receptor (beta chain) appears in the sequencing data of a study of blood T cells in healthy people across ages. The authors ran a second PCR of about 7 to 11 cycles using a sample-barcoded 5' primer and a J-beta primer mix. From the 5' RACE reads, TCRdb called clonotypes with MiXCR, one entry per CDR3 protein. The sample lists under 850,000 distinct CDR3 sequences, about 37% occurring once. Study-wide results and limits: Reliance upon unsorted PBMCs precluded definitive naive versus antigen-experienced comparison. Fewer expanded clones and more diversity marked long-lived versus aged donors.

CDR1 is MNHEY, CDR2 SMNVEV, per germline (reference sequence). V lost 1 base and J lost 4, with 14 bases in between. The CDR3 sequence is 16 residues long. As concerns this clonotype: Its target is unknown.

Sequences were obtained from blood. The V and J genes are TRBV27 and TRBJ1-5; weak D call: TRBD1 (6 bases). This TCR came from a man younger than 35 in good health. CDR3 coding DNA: TGTGCCAGCAGTTTATTGACAGGCATCGGGAATCAGCCCCAGCATTTT. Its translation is CASSLLTGIGNQPQHF.